The clone carrying this T cell receptor (beta chain) was found a few times. Its matching antigen is unknown. This sample was included in a study of OX40 agonist ivuxolimab in advanced cancers. Study details: Patients assigned to dose escalation were diagnosed with hepatocellular carcinoma, melanoma, renal cell or head and neck cancer.

Study conclusions and caveats: At 0.1 to 3.0 mg/kg and by week 6, clonal expansion occurred in CD4+ and CD8+ blood T cells.

Assay: immunoSEQ multiplex PCR; the TCRdb copy retains only in-frame clones and omits some. The sample has approximately 14,000 clones, roughly 75% seen once. The TCR sequence derives from an adult with an advanced solid tumor such as melanoma, head and neck, liver or kidney cancer. The specimen comprised CD4+ or CD8+ T cells sorted from blood, sampled in a trial of the OX40 agonist ivuxolimab.

CDR3 nucleotide sequence: TGTGCCAGCAGCCCACCAGAGAAAAAAAACTATGGCTACACCTTC. It translates to CASSPPEKKNYGYTF. This sequence joins TRBV11-2 and TRBJ1-2; no definite D call. The germline V gene encodes CDR1 SGHAT and CDR2 FQNNGV. The CDR3 runs 15 residues. The V end lost 5 bases, the J end lost 2 bases, and 15 bases lay between the germline ends.